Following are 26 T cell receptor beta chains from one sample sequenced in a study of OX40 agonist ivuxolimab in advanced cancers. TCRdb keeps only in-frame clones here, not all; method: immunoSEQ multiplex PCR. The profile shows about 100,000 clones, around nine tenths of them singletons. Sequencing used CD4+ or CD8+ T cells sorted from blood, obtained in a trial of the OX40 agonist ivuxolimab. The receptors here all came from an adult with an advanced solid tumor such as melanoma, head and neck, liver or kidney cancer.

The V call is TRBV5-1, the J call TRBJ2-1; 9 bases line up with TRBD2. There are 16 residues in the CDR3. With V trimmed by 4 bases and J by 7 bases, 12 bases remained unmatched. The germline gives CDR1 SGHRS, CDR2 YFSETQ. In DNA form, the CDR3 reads TGCGCCAGCAGCCCCTATGGAGCGGGGGGAGGGAATGAGCAGTTCTTC. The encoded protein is CASSPYGAGGGNEQFF.

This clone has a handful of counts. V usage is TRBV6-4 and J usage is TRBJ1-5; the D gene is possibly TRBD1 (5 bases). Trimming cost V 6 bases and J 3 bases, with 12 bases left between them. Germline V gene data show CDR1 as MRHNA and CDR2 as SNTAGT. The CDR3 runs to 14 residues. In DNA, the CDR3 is TGTGCCAGCAGATGGGGACCGCCCAATCAGCCCCAGCATTTT. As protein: CASRWGPPNQPQHF.

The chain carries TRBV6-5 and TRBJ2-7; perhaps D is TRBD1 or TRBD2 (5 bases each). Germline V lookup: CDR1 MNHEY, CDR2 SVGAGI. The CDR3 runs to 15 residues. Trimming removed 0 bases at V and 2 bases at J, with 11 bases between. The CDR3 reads CASSYSRGKAYEQYF. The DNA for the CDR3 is TGTGCCAGCAGTTACTCGAGGGGAAAGGCCTACGAGCAGTACTTC.

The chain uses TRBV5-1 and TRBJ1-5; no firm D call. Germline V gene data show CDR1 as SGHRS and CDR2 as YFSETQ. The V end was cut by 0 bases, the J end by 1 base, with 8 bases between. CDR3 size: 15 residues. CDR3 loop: CASSLEVGSNQPQHF. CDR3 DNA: TGCGCCAGCAGCTTGGAAGTCGGGAGCAATCAGCCCCAGCATTTT. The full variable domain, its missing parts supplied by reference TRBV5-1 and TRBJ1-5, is KAGVTQTPRYLIKTRGQQVTLSCSPISGHRSVSWYQQTPGQGLQFLFEYFSETQRNKGNFPGRFSGRQFSNSRSEMNVSTLELGDSALYLCASSLEVGSNQPQHFGDGTRLSIL.

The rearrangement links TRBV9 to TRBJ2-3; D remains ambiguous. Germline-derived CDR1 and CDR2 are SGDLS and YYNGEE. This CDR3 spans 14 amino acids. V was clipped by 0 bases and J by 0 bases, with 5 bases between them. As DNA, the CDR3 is TGTGCCAGCAGCGTAGGGGTCAGCACAGATACGCAGTATTTT. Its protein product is CASSVGVSTDTQYF.

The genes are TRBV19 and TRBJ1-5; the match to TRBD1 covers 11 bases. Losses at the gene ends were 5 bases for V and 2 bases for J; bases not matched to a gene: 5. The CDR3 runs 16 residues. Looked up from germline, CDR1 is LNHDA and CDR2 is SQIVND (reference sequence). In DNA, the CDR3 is TGTGCCAGTAGTGCGGACAGGGGGCGCGGCAATCAGCCCCAGCATTTT. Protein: CASSADRGRGNQPQHF.

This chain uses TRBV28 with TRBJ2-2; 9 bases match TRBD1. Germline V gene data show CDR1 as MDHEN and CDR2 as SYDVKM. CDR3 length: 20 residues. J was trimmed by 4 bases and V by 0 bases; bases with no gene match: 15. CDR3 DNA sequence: TGTGCCAGCAGTTTATGGGTTGGGACAGGGATCCCTCAGGGCACCGGGGAGCTGTTTTTT. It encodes CASSLWVGTGIPQGTGELFF.

DNA for the CDR3: TGTGCCAGCAGCCAACTTACGGGGCTGAACATCGAGCAGTACTTC. It is translated as CASSQLTGLNIEQYF. V usage is TRBV7-6 and J usage is TRBJ2-7, with D perhaps given as TRBD1 or TRBD2 (5 bases each). Between the trimmed V and J ends, which lost 5 bases and 6 bases, there was a span of 20 bases. CDR3 length: 15 residues. The germline CDR1 and CDR2 sequences are SGHVS and FNYEAQ. Looking up the rest from reference TRBV7-6 and TRBJ2-7 gives the full variable domain: GAGVSQSPRYKVTKRGQDVALRCDPISGHVSLYWYRQALGQGPEFLTYFNYEAQQDKSGLPNDRFSAERPEGSISTLTIQRTEQRDSAMYRCASSQLTGLNIEQYFGPGTRLTVT.

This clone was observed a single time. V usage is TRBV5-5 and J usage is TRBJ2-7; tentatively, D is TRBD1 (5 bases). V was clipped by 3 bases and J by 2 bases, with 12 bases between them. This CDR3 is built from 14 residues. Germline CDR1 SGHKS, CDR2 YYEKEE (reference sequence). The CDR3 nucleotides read TGTGCCAGCAGCTCCCAGGGCTCCCCCTACGAGCAGTACTTC. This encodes CASSSQGSPYEQYF.

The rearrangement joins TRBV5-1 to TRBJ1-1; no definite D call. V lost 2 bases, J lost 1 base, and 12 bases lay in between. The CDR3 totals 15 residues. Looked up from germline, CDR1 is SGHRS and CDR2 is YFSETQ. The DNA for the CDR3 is TGCGCCAGCAGCTTCGGTCGGGGTGGGAACACTGAAGCTTTCTTT. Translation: CASSFGRGGNTEAFF.

CDR3 sequence: CASSLVLAGGNEQFF. In DNA form, the CDR3 reads TGTGCCAGCAGCTTAGTGCTAGCGGGAGGGAATGAGCAGTTCTTC. The chain joins TRBV11-2 to TRBJ2-1; 12 nucleotides agree with TRBD2. Trimming at V came to 1 base and at J to 7 bases, leaving 2 bases not matched to a gene. CDR1 and CDR2 from the germline V gene are SGHAT and FQNNGV. CDR3 length: 15 amino acids. The complete variable domain, with remaining parts taken from reference TRBV11-2 and TRBJ2-1, reads EAGVAQSPRYKIIEKRQSVAFWCNPISGHATLYWYQQILGQGPKLLIQFQNNGVVDDSQLPKDRFSAERLKGVDSTLKIQPAKLEDSAVYLCASSLVLAGGNEQFFGPGTRLTVL.

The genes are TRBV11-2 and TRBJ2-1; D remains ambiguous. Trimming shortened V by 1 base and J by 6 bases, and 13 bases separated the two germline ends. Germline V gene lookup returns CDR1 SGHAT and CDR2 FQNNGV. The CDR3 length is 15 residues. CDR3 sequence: CASSLGIRLGNEQFF. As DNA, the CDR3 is TGTGCCAGCAGCTTAGGAATCCGGCTTGGCAATGAGCAGTTCTTC.

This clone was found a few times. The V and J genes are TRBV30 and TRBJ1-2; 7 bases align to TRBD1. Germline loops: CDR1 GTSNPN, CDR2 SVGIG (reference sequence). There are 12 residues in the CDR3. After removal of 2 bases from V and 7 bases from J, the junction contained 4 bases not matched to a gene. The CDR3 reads CAWSFRQGGYTF. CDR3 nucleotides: TGTGCCTGGAGTTTCCGACAGGGTGGCTACACCTTC.

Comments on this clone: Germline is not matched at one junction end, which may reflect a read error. CDR3 amino acids: CASSPGTAKTGELFF. The CDR3 DNA reads as TGTGCCAGCAGCCCCGGGACGGCGAAAACCGGGGAGCTGTTTTTT. V and J are TRBV7-6 and TRBJ2-2; D is perhaps TRBD1 or TRBD2 (5 bases each). The CDR3 is made up of 15 amino acids. The germline V gene has CDR1 SGHVS and CDR2 FNYEAQ.

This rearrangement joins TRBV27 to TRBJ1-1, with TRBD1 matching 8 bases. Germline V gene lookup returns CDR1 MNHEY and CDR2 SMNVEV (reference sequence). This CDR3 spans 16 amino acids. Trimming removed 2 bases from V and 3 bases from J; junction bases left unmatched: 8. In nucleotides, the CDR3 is TGTGCCAGCAGTTTAAGAGGACAGGGTCGAGACACTGAAGCTTTCTTT. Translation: CASSLRGQGRDTEAFF.

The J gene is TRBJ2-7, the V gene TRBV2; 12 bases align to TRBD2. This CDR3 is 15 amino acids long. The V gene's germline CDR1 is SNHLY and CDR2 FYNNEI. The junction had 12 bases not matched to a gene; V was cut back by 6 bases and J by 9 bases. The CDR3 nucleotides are TGTGCCAGCAGCGCTTCCGGGACTAGCGGGCCGGGGCAGTACTTC. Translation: CASSASGTSGPGQYF.

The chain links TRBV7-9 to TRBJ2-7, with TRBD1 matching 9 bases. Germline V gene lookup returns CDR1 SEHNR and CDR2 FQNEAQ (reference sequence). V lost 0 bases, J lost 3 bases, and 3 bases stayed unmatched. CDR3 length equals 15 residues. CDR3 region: CASSLAGTGIYEQYF. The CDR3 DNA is TGTGCCAGCAGCTTAGCCGGGACAGGGATCTACGAGCAGTACTTC.

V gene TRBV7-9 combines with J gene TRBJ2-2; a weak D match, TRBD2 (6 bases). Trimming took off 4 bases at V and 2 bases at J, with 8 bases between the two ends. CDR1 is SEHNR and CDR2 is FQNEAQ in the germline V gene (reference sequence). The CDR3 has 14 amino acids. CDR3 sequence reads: CASSSGLNTGELFF. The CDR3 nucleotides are TGTGCCAGCAGCTCGGGACTTAACACCGGGGAGCTGTTTTTT.

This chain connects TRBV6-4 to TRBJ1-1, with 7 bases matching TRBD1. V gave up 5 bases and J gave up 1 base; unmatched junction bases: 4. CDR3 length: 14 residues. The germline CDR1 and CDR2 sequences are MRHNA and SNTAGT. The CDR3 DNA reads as TGTGCCAGCAGTTCAGGGGGGCCGAACACTGAAGCTTTCTTT. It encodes CASSSGGPNTEAFF.

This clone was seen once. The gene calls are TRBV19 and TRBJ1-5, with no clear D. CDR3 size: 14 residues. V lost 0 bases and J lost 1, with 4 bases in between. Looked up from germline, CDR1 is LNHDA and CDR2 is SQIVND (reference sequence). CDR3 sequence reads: CASSIEGSNQPQHF. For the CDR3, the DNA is TGTGCCAGTAGTATAGAGGGGAGCAATCAGCCCCAGCATTTT.

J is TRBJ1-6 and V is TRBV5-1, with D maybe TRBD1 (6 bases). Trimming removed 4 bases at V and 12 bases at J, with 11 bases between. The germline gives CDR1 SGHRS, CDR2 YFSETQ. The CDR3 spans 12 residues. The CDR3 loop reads CASSTNREPLHF. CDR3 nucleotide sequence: TGCGCCAGCAGCACCAACAGGGAACCCCTCCACTTT.

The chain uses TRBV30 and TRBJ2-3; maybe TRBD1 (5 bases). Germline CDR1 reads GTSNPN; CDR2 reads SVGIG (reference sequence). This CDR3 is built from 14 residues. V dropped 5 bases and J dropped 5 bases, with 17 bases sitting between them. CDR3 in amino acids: CAWSLRTSLDTQYF. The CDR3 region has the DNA TGTGCCTGGTCTCTTCGGACATCCCTAGATACGCAGTATTTT.

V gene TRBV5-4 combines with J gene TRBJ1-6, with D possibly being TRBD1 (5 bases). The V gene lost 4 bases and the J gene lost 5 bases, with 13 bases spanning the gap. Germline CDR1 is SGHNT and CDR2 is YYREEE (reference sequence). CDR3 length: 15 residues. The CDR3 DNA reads TGTGCCAGCAGCCTCACAGGAGCCAATAATTCACCCCTCCACTTT. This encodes CASSLTGANNSPLHF.

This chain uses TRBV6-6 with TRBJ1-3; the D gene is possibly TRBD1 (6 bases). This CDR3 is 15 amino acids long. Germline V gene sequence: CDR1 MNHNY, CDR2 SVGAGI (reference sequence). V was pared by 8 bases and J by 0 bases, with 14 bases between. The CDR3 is CASGSRTVSGNTIYF. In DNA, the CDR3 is TGTGCCAGCGGGAGTCGGACAGTCTCTGGAAACACCATATATTTT.

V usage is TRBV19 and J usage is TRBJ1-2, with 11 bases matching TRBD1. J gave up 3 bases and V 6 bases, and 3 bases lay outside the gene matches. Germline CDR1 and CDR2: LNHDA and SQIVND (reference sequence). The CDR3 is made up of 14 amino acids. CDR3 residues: CASRRTGGDYGYTF. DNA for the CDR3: TGTGCCAGTAGGCGGACAGGGGGCGACTATGGCTACACCTTC.

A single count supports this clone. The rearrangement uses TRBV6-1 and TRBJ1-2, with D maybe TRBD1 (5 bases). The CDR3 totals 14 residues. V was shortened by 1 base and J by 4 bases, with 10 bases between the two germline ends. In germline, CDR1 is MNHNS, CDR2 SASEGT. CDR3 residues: CASSEVGQPYGYTF. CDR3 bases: TGTGCCAGCAGTGAAGTGGGGCAGCCCTATGGCTACACCTTC.